Shown below are 14 T cell receptor beta chains from a single sample sequenced in a study of blood T cell repertoires in COVID-19. Measured with immunoSEQ multiplex PCR; TCRdb has only the in-frame clones, and not every one. The sample includes 250,000 or so clones, roughly 84% of them seen just once. What was sequenced was peripheral blood. These receptors were obtained from a woman aged 35 to 49 who had recovered from COVID-19.

The gene calls are TRBV12-3 or TRBV12-4 and TRBJ2-7, with a possible D match to TRBD1 (6 bases). The CDR3 spans 12 residues. The V end lost 6 bases, the J end lost 6 bases, and 12 bases lay between the germline ends. Here the CDR3 reads CASSLQGTEQYF. The DNA of the CDR3 is TGTGCCAGCAGCCTACAGGGTACCGAGCAGTACTTC.

This clone has just one count. J is TRBJ1-2 and V is TRBV15; 7 nucleotides align to TRBD1. Trimming removed 4 bases from V and 4 bases from J; junction bases left unmatched: 12. The germline CDR1 and CDR2 sequences are LNHNV and YYDKDF (reference sequence). This CDR3 has 16 residues. DNA of the CDR3: TGTGCCACCAGCAAGACGGGACAGCGTAGACTCTATGGCTACACCTTC. It translates to CATSKTGQRRLYGYTF.

The genes are TRBV3-1 (or the pseudogene TRBV3-2) and TRBJ2-1; 7 bases are a match to TRBD2. The germline V gene encodes CDR1 LGHDT and CDR2 YNNKEL (reference sequence). Trimming cost V 6 bases and J 0 bases; bases outside gene matches: 8. CDR3 length equals 16 residues. The CDR3 protein is CASSQPGRHSYNEQFF. The CDR3 DNA is TGTGCCAGCAGTCAGCCCGGGAGGCACTCCTACAATGAGCAGTTCTTC.

The chain has TRBV10-3 and TRBJ2-1; 12 nucleotides align to TRBD2. The trim removed 6 bases at V and 4 bases at J, leaving 10 bases unmatched. Germline CDR1 is ENHRY and CDR2 is SYGVKD. The CDR3 extends over 17 amino acids. CDR3 DNA: TGTGCCATCAGCGGGGATCCGGGACTAGCGGGTTACAATGAGCAGTTCTTC. Its protein product is CAISGDPGLAGYNEQFF.

The chain uses TRBV4-1 and TRBJ1-1; TRBD1 matches 7 bases. The ends lost 0 bases at V and 0 bases at J; junction bases unmatched: 16. The CDR3 consists of 20 residues. Germline values: CDR1 MGHRA, CDR2 YSYEKL. CDR3 residues: CASSQDYPQTGWGMNTEAFF. The CDR3 DNA reads as TGCGCCAGCAGCCAAGATTATCCCCAGACAGGGTGGGGTATGAACACTGAAGCTTTCTTT.

This chain uses TRBV11-3 with TRBJ2-5; 12 bases are shared with TRBD2. This CDR3 is built from 15 residues. Trimming at V came to 5 bases and at J to 4 bases, leaving 5 bases not matched to a gene. Germline CDR1 reads SGHNT; CDR2 reads YENEEA. CDR3 sequence reads: CASSDPSGGGETQYF. In DNA, the CDR3 is TGTGCCAGCAGCGACCCTAGCGGGGGGGGAGAGACCCAGTACTTC. The variable domain in full, with the rest retrieved from reference TRBV11-3 and TRBJ2-5, is EAGVVQSPRYKIIEKKQPVAFWCNPISGHNTLYWYLQNLGQGPELLIRYENEEAVDDSQLPKDRFSAERLKGVDSTLKIQPAELGDSAVYLCASSDPSGGGETQYFGPGTRLLVL.

The V gene is TRBV4-1, the J gene TRBJ1-5; D possibly corresponds to TRBD1 (5 bases). The V end was cut by 1 base, the J end by 4 bases, with 20 bases between. Per the germline V gene, CDR1 is MGHRA and CDR2 is YSYEKL. The CDR3 spans 18 residues. The CDR3, as DNA: TGCGCCAGCAGCCAAGTCCCAGGGTGGGGTGGCCTTAATCAGCCCCAGCATTTT. The encoded protein is CASSQVPGWGGLNQPQHF.

The CDR3 sequence is CASSLFTGWGYTF. The CDR3 nucleotides read TGTGCCAGCAGTTTATTTACGGGTTGGGGCTACACCTTC. The chain couples TRBV28 to TRBJ1-2; D not resolved. Per the germline V gene, CDR1 is MDHEN and CDR2 is SYDVKM. V gave up 1 base and J gave up 8 bases, with 11 bases separating them. This CDR3 is 13 amino acids long.

The chain links TRBV5-1 to TRBJ2-1, with 8 bases aligning to TRBD1. Trimming took 0 bases from V and 4 from J; bases not matched to a gene: 9. Germline V gene sequence: CDR1 SGHRS, CDR2 YFSETQ. The CDR3 contains 17 residues. DNA of the CDR3: TGCGCCAGCAGCTTGGGGGCGACAGGGGCAGGGTACAATGAGCAGTTCTTC. It translates to CASSLGATGAGYNEQFF. Full variable domain (outside the CDR3, taken from reference TRBV5-1 and TRBJ2-1): KAGVTQTPRYLIKTRGQQVTLSCSPISGHRSVSWYQQTPGQGLQFLFEYFSETQRNKGNFPGRFSGRQFSNSRSEMNVSTLELGDSALYLCASSLGATGAGYNEQFFGPGTRLTVL.

The chain joins TRBV19 to TRBJ2-6; D not resolved. With 5 bases removed from V and 0 bases from J, the gap between germline ends came to 14 bases. In germline, CDR1 is LNHDA, CDR2 SQIVND (reference sequence). The CDR3 is 17 amino acids. CDR3 bases: TGTGCCAGTAGTCCTCCTCTATACCCCTCTGGGGCCAACGTCCTGACTTTC. It is translated as CASSPPLYPSGANVLTF.

The chain has TRBV24-1 and TRBJ2-7, with 9 bases aligning to TRBD2. Trimming at V came to 3 bases and at J to 5 bases, leaving 7 bases not matched to a gene. Germline V lookup: CDR1 KGHDR, CDR2 SFDVKD. The CDR3 length is 15 residues. The CDR3 DNA sequence: TGTGCCACCAGTGATACGGGACTAGCATCCGACGAGCAGTACTTC. Its protein is CATSDTGLASDEQYF.

J is TRBJ2-5 and V is TRBV12-3 or TRBV12-4; D might be TRBD2 (5 bases). CDR3 length: 13 residues. Between the trimmed V and J ends, which lost 3 bases and 5 bases, there was a span of 10 bases. The CDR3, as DNA: TGTGCCAGCAGTTTGAGGGATTCGGAGACCCAGTACTTC. Its translation is CASSLRDSETQYF.

The CDR3 protein is CASSPSGGYTGELFF. CDR3 bases: TGCGCCAGCAGCCCTAGCGGGGGGTACACCGGGGAGCTGTTTTTT. The rearrangement uses TRBV4-1 and TRBJ2-2; 11 bases fit TRBD2. Germline CDR1 reads MGHRA; CDR2 reads YSYEKL. V was pared by 4 bases and J by 3 bases, with 1 base of the junction left unmatched. This CDR3 spans 15 amino acids.

This chain uses TRBV4-2 with TRBJ1-1, with D possibly matching TRBD1 (5 bases). Germline V gene sequence: CDR1 LGHNA, CDR2 YNFKEQ. Trimming took 1 base from V and 0 from J, leaving 9 bases between them. This CDR3 is built from 15 residues. CDR3 nucleotides: TGTGCCAGCAGCCAAGTTGGGGACTTGAACACTGAAGCTTTCTTT. Encoded protein: CASSQVGDLNTEAFF.